The 29 T cell receptor beta chains reported below all come from one sample, sequenced in a study of T cells in women clearing cervical HPV infection. Assay: immunoSEQ multiplex PCR; the TCRdb copy retains only in-frame clones and omits some. The listing records tens of thousands of clones. Sequencing was carried out using blood buffy coat. The receptors stem from a woman between 18 and 75 years old with a cervical HPV16 infection that either progressed to CIN3+ or cleared (not recorded which).

Worth noting for this clone: The CDR3 end lies 3 residues beyond the end of the read and is filled in from the germline J gene. V is TRBV19 and J is TRBJ2-7; 11 nucleotides align to TRBD1. The germline V gene has CDR1 LNHDA and CDR2 SQIVND (reference sequence). The CDR3 consists of 16 residues. Losses at the gene ends were 5 bases for V and 3 bases for J; bases not matched to a gene: 9. CDR3 sequence: CASSDPRGTGGYEQYF. The CDR3 bases that were read are TGTGCCAGTAGTGACCCCCGGGGGACAGGGGGCTACGAG.

As for this clone: The read ends 3 residues shy of where the CDR3 ends; the end is completed using the germline J gene. V usage is TRBV14 and J usage is TRBJ2-1, with 12 bases identical to TRBD2. V was clipped by 8 bases and J by 4 bases; unmatched bases: 6. CDR1 and CDR2 (germline): SGHDN, FVKESK. CDR3 size: 15 residues. The CDR3 spells CASARGLAGYNEQFF. The CDR3 DNA, read in part, is TGTGCCAGCGCGAGGGGACTAGCGGGTTACAATGAG.

About this clone itself: The observed sequence ends 3 residues before the CDR3 terminus, with the missing tail filled in from the germline J gene. This rearrangement joins TRBV19 to TRBJ2-6, with D perhaps matching TRBD1 or TRBD2 (5 bases each). The germline CDR1 and CDR2 sequences are LNHDA and SQIVND (reference sequence). The CDR3 loop spans 16 amino acids. Trimming took 10 bases from V and 0 from J, leaving 16 bases between them. CDR3 DNA (partial): TGTGCCACCTCGAGGGGCGGCCTCTCTGGGGCCAACGTC. Its protein product is CATSRGGLSGANV. In full, the CDR3 is CATSRGGLSGANVLTF.

To note about this clone: The read terminates 3 residues ahead of where the CDR3 ends, so the germline J gene completes it. The V and J genes are TRBV12-5 and TRBJ2-7; D is unclear. The V and J ends lost 2 bases and 6 bases respectively, with 5 bases between them. The CDR3 has 11 residues. Germline assignment: CDR1 LGHNT and CDR2 FRNRAP. CDR3: CASGLKAEQYF. CDR3 DNA (partial): TGTGCTAGTGGTTTGAAGGCCGAG.

Details on this clone: The read ends 3 residues early relative to the CDR3; the germline J gene fills the gap. The chain links TRBV18 to TRBJ1-2; the D gene is possibly TRBD1 (5 bases). The CDR3 is 16 amino acids. The germline V gene has CDR1 KGHSH and CDR2 LQKENI. CDR3 loop: CASSRGRGPSYNDYTF. CDR3 DNA, as far as it was read: TGTGCCAGCTCCCGGGGGAGAGGACCCTCCTACAATGAC.

Remarks on this clone: Read coverage stops 3 residues before the CDR3 terminus; the germline J gene supplies the remainder. The chain is built from TRBV30 and TRBJ2-6; D is possibly TRBD1 (6 bases). Looked up from germline, CDR1 is GTSNPN and CDR2 is SVGIG (reference sequence). Trimming pared 4 bases from V and 0 bases from J, leaving 13 bases between. The CDR3 runs to 16 residues. CDR3 loop: CAWTQGGISGANVLTF. The CDR3 bases that were read are TGTGCCTGGACACAGGGTGGGATCTCTGGGGCCAACGTC.

About this clone: Coverage ceases 3 residues before the CDR3 finishes, and the germline J gene fills in the end. The chain has TRBV30 and TRBJ2-3; 8 bases fit TRBD1. The CDR3 spans 13 residues. Germline V gene data show CDR1 as GTSNPN and CDR2 as SVGIG (reference sequence). This CDR3 reads CAWAGTGGETQYF. The part of the CDR3 DNA that was read is TGTGCCTGGGCCGGGACAGGAGGCGAGACG.

Turning to this clone: Read data end 3 residues before the CDR3 end; the end is taken from the germline J gene. This chain uses TRBV5-6 with TRBJ1-6, with D possibly TRBD1 on 5 matching bases. The CDR3 runs 13 residues. Germline loops: CDR1 SGHDT, CDR2 YYEEEE. The CDR3 here is CASSQGRPGPLHF. CDR3 DNA, as far as it was read: TGTGCCAGCAGCCAGGGCAGGCCGGGTCCC. Using reference TRBV5-6 and TRBJ1-6 for the parts outside the CDR3, the full variable domain is DAGVTQSPTHLIKTRGQQVTLRCSPKSGHDTVSWYQQALGQGPQFIFQYYEEEERQRGNFPDRFSGHQFPNYSSELNVNALLLGDSALYLCASSQGRPGPLHFGNGTRLTVT.

Comments on this clone: The read terminates 3 residues before the CDR3 end, so the remaining end is supplied by the germline J gene. V usage is TRBV2 and J usage is TRBJ1-4; tentative D call: TRBD1 (5 bases). Germline V lookup: CDR1 SNHLY, CDR2 FYNNEI. V was clipped by 6 bases and J by 2 bases, with 10 bases between them. The CDR3 loop spans 14 amino acids. CDR3 DNA (partial): TGTGCCAGCAGGATGACAGAGACTAATGAAAAA. Translation: CASRMTETNEK. The full-length CDR3 reads as CASRMTETNEKLFF. Complete variable domain (other parts from reference TRBV2 and TRBJ1-4): EPEVTQTPSHQVTQMGQEVILRCVPISNHLYFYWYRQILGQKVEFLVSFYNNEISEKSEIFDDQFSVERPDGSNFTLKIRSTKLEDSAMYFCASRMTETNEKLFFGSGTQLSVL.

Points on this clone: The CDR3 end is not reached by the read, which stops 3 residues before it; the germline J gene fills it in. The rearrangement links TRBV30 to TRBJ1-1, with 7 bases identical to TRBD1. The V gene end was trimmed by 4 bases and the J gene end by 4 bases; junction bases not matched to a gene: 3. This CDR3 contains 12 residues. The germline gives CDR1 GTSNPN, CDR2 SVGIG (reference sequence). The CDR3 bases that were read are TGTGCCTGGAACAGGGGTGCCACTGAA. It encodes CAWNRGATE. The complete CDR3 sequence is CAWNRGATEAFF.

On this clone itself: The CDR3 end lies 3 residues beyond the end of the read and is filled in from the germline J gene. J is TRBJ2-5 and V is TRBV12-5, with 9 bases that match TRBD1. V dropped 6 bases and J dropped 2; count of bases not matched to a gene: 13. Germline V CDR1 and CDR2: LGHNT, FRNRAP. CDR3 length: 17 residues. Here the CDR3 reads CASGRGGTGSPQETQYF. The DNA read from the CDR3 is TGTGCTAGTGGCAGGGGGGGGACAGGGAGCCCGCAAGAGACC.

About this clone itself: The CDR3 end is not reached by the read, which stops 3 residues before it; the germline J gene fills it in. The chain employs TRBV30 and TRBJ1-1, with 7 bases aligning to TRBD1. Unmatched junction bases numbered 11, after V lost 0 bases and J lost 1 base. Germline CDR1 reads GTSNPN; CDR2 reads SVGIG (reference sequence). CDR3 length equals 17 residues. CDR3 amino acids: CAWSVLGRGSANTEAFF. CDR3 bases read: TGTGCCTGGAGTGTACTGGGCAGGGGGTCGGCGAACACTGAA.

Of note for this clone: Read sequence stops 3 residues before the CDR3 end, and the germline J gene provides the missing end. J is TRBJ2-7 and V is TRBV20-1, with D tentatively TRBD2 (6 bases). The CDR3 has 15 residues. Germline CDR1 reads DFQATT; CDR2 reads SNEGSKA (reference sequence). The germline V and J ends were trimmed by 5 bases and 0 bases, with 17 bases remaining between them. The CDR3 DNA, read in part, is TGCAGTGCTTCCCCCCTAGCGCTAAGCTCCTACGAG. The encoded protein is CSASPLALSSYE. The CDR3 in full is CSASPLALSSYEQYF.

The CDR3 sequence: CASSVQGNTIYF. Partial CDR3 DNA: TGTGCCAGCAGTGTACAGGGAAACACC. V and J are TRBV2 and TRBJ1-3; D call uncertain. The CDR3 goes on 3 residues after the read ends, and that part is filled in from the germline J gene. In germline, CDR1 is SNHLY, CDR2 FYNNEI. The CDR3 is 12 residues long. Trimming pared 4 bases from V and 4 bases from J, leaving 5 bases between.

Remarks on this clone: The read terminates 3 residues before the CDR3 end, so the remaining end is supplied by the germline J gene. J is TRBJ2-7 and V is TRBV2; 9 nucleotides match TRBD1. CDR1 is SNHLY and CDR2 is FYNNEI in the germline V gene. V lost 4 bases, J lost 6 bases, and 1 base stayed unmatched. The CDR3 extends over 12 amino acids. CDR3 region: CASSGTGVEQYF. Partial CDR3 DNA: TGTGCCAGCAGTGGGACAGGGGTCGAG. Full variable domain (remainder filled in from reference TRBV2 and TRBJ2-7): EPEVTQTPSHQVTQMGQEVILRCVPISNHLYFYWYRQILGQKVEFLVSFYNNEISEKSEIFDDQFSVERPDGSNFTLKIRSTKLEDSAMYFCASSGTGVEQYFGPGTRLTVT.

Of note for this clone: The observed sequence ends 3 residues before the CDR3 terminus, with the missing tail filled in from the germline J gene. The rearrangement joins TRBV20-1 to TRBJ2-2, with D maybe TRBD2 (7 bases). The CDR3 contains 14 residues. CDR1 and CDR2 from the germline V gene are DFQATT and SNEGSKA (reference sequence). V gave up 1 base and J gave up 5 bases, with 11 bases separating them. The CDR3 loop reads CSARGGGRTGELFF. The DNA read from the CDR3 is TGCAGTGCTAGAGGGGGGGGGCGGACCGGGGAG.

Turning to this clone: The read stops 3 residues short of the end of the CDR3; the missing end is completed from the germline J gene. This specimen includes other DNA sequences encoding the same CDR3. The chain uses TRBV19 and TRBJ1-3; D is uncertain. Trimming stripped 8 bases from V and 2 bases from J, with 13 bases between. CDR3 length: 14 amino acids. The germline V gene encodes CDR1 LNHDA and CDR2 SQIVND (reference sequence). The CDR3 bases that were read are TGTGCCAGTGACTCGACGGCCCCTGGAAACACC. Translated, it gives CASDSTAPGNT. The entire CDR3 reads CASDSTAPGNTIYF. Together with reference TRBV19 and TRBJ1-3, the CDR3 gives the full variable domain: DGGITQSPKYLFRKEGQNVTLSCEQNLNHDAMYWYRQDPGQGLRLIYYSQIVNDFQKGDIAEGYSVSREKKESFPLTVTSAQKNPTAFYLCASDSTAPGNTIYFGEGSWLTVV.

Concerning this clone: Sequencing ends 3 residues short of the CDR3 end; the germline J gene provides the rest. V and J are TRBV20-1 and TRBJ2-7, with D unclear. The ends were cut back, 3 bases at V and 0 bases at J, with 12 bases in the middle. Germline lookup yields CDR1 DFQATT and CDR2 SNEGSKA (reference sequence). The CDR3 has 14 residues. The sequenced CDR3 bases are TGCAGTGCTAGGGGCAGGAACAACTCCTACGAG. Translating it yields CSARGRNNSYE. The whole CDR3 protein is CSARGRNNSYEQYF.

As concerns this clone: The read stops 3 residues short of the end of the CDR3; the missing end is completed from the germline J gene. The chain combines TRBV7-9 with TRBJ2-1, with 10 bases that match TRBD1. J gave up 7 bases and V 5 bases, and 8 bases lay outside the gene matches. The V gene's germline CDR1 is SEHNR and CDR2 FQNEAQ (reference sequence). This CDR3 is 15 amino acids long. The CDR3 sequence is CASSQGQGDKNEQFF. The CDR3 DNA, read in part, is TGTGCCAGCAGCCAAGGACAGGGGGATAAAAATGAG.

About this clone itself: The read halts 3 residues ahead of the CDR3 end, with the missing end drawn from the germline J gene. The V gene is TRBV5-4, the J gene TRBJ2-7, with D hard to call. Trimming took 0 bases from V and 4 from J, leaving 14 bases between them. This CDR3 has 15 residues. Germline CDR1 reads SGHNT; CDR2 reads YYREEE (reference sequence). This chain's CDR3 is CASSLELGPQYEQYF. Incomplete CDR3 DNA: TGTGCCAGCAGCTTGGAACTGGGCCCCCAATACGAG.

For this clone: The observed sequence ends 3 residues before the CDR3 terminus, with the missing tail filled in from the germline J gene. V gene TRBV30 combines with J gene TRBJ2-2, with D tentatively TRBD2 (5 bases). Trimming pared 4 bases from V and 6 bases from J, leaving 9 bases between. There are 12 residues in the CDR3. Germline CDR1 GTSNPN, CDR2 SVGIG (reference sequence). Partial CDR3 DNA: TGTGCCTGGATACGGGGAGCCGGGGAG. It yields the protein CAWIRGAGE. The full CDR3 sequence reads CAWIRGAGELFF.

This clone is labeled medium-sized based on frequency. The CDR3 reads CSVEGQAKNIQYF. Incomplete CDR3 DNA: TGCAGCGTTGAAGGACAGGCCAAAAACATT. This chain joins TRBV29-1 and TRBJ2-4; maybe TRBD1 (5 bases). The CDR3 goes on 3 residues after the read ends, and that part is filled in from the germline J gene. Germline V lookup: CDR1 SQVTM, CDR2 ANQGSEA. The V gene lost 1 base and the J gene lost 1 base, with 5 bases spanning the gap. The CDR3 is 13 amino acids.

As regards this clone: Sequence at one end of the junction differs from germline and may be a read error. This specimen includes other DNA sequences encoding the same CDR3. The CDR3 bases that were read are TGCGCCAGCAGCCCCTGGACAGGTCCTGGAAACACA. Translation: CASSPWTGPGNT. Given in full, the CDR3 is CASSPWTGPGNTIYF. The rearrangement uses TRBV5-1 and TRBJ1-3, with 7 bases that match TRBD1. The read terminates 3 residues ahead of where the CDR3 ends, so the germline J gene completes it. This CDR3 is 15 amino acids long. Germline lookup yields CDR1 SGHRS and CDR2 YFSETQ.

Concerning this clone: The read comes to an end 3 residues before the CDR3 does, leaving the germline J gene to fill in the end. V usage is TRBV2 and J usage is TRBJ1-2, with 9 bases fitting TRBD1. Germline loops: CDR1 SNHLY, CDR2 FYNNEI. The CDR3 sequence is 12 residues long. The V gene end was trimmed by 7 bases and the J gene end by 6 bases; junction bases not matched to a gene: 3. The CDR3: CASTTGGDGYTF. The covered CDR3 bases are TGTGCCAGCACAACAGGGGGCGATGGC.

In regard to this clone: The sequenced fragment ends 3 residues before the CDR3 boundary, so the rest is inferred from the germline J gene. This chain connects TRBV7-9 to TRBJ2-2; D uncertain. Trimming removed 4 bases at V and 0 bases at J, with 3 bases between. CDR1 and CDR2 from the germline V gene are SEHNR and FQNEAQ (reference sequence). This CDR3 region has 13 residues. The DNA read from the CDR3 is TGTGCCAGCAGCTCCGCGAACACCGGGGAG. Protein: CASSSANTGE. In full, the CDR3 is CASSSANTGELFF.

Remarks on this clone: The missing CDR3 end, 3 residues past where the read stops, is filled in from the germline J gene. The chain joins TRBV19 to TRBJ2-7, with D possibly being TRBD1 (6 bases). CDR1 is LNHDA and CDR2 is SQIVND in the germline V gene (reference sequence). The ends were cut back, 3 bases at V and 4 bases at J, with 13 bases in the middle. The CDR3 is 14 amino acids. The covered CDR3 bases are TGTGCCAGTAGTATCGCCGAGAGGGGGTACGAG. Its translation is CASSIAERGYE. The whole CDR3 sequence reads CASSIAERGYEQYF.

Points on this clone: Read coverage stops 3 residues before the CDR3 terminus; the germline J gene supplies the remainder. The chain links TRBV19 to TRBJ1-1; unclear D gene. The CDR3 consists of 13 residues. Deletions cut 3 bases from V and 5 bases from J, with 10 bases between. Germline assignment: CDR1 LNHDA and CDR2 SQIVND (reference sequence). CDR3 DNA, as far as it was read: TGTGCCAGTAGTATGACATTTTGGACTGAA. Translated, it gives CASSMTFWTE. The complete CDR3 protein is CASSMTFWTEAFF.

As for this clone: The CDR3 end is not reached by the read, which stops 3 residues before it; the germline J gene fills it in. The chain uses TRBV19 and TRBJ2-7, with D unclear. The V gene lost 3 bases and the J gene lost 4 bases, with 7 bases spanning the gap. The CDR3 extends over 12 amino acids. CDR1 is LNHDA and CDR2 is SQIVND in the germline V gene (reference sequence). The CDR3 bases that were read are TGTGCCAGTAGTATCATAGGGTACGAG. Its protein product is CASSIIGYE. The CDR3, in full, reads CASSIIGYEQYF.

Comments on this clone: The read terminates 3 residues before the CDR3 end, so the remaining end is supplied by the germline J gene. J is TRBJ1-2 and V is TRBV14; D possibly corresponds to TRBD1 (6 bases). Germline V CDR1 and CDR2: SGHDN, FVKESK. V lost 0 bases and J lost 4, with 12 bases in between. The CDR3 loop spans 15 amino acids. CDR3 bases read: TGTGCCAGCAGCCAAGATCTCCGGGGGGCCTATGGC. This codes for CASSQDLRGAYG. The whole CDR3 protein reads CASSQDLRGAYGYTF.